These 12 T cell receptor beta chains were sequenced from one sample in a study of metastatic and nonmetastatic thyroid tumors. TCRdb reanalyzed the PCR reads with MiXCR. The table has around 4,100 clones, 35% seen once. All patients reached thyroid surgery having received no treatment beforehand. Source material: adjacent normal tissue. These receptors all come from a female donor with papillary thyroid cancer or a benign thyroid nodule (not recorded which). Some clones in this sample may be carry-over from other donors' samples.

V usage is TRBV6-1 and J usage is TRBJ1-1, with 7 bases lining up with TRBD1. V was pared by 0 bases and J by 3 bases, with 7 bases of the junction left unmatched. The CDR3 contains 16 residues. CDR1 is MNHNS and CDR2 is SASEGT in the germline V gene. CDR3 coding DNA: TGTGCCAGCAGTGAAGCATACGGGACAGACTACACTGAAGCTTTCTTT. Translation gives CASSEAYGTDYTEAFF.

The chain employs TRBV5-1 and TRBJ1-2; D is unresolved. CDR1 and CDR2 from the germline V gene are SGHRS and YFSETQ. CDR3 length: 11 residues. The ends were cut back, 6 bases at V and 4 bases at J, with 7 bases in the middle. CDR3 protein: CASTSGYGYTF. The CDR3 nucleotides read TGCGCCAGCACCAGCGGCTATGGCTACACCTTC.

To note about this clone: It is unclear where the CDR3 begins or ends on the DNA, so no DNA is shown, and the CDR3 is as TCRdb lists it. The chain uses TRBV6-4 and TRBJ2-3; the table names TRBD1, a call not compared with the DNA. Germline lookup yields CDR1 MRHNA and CDR2 SNTAGT. With termini counted, the CDR3 has 20 amino acids. The CDR3 loop is CASSMPHRVATPSSTDTQYF.

The genes are TRBV5-1 and TRBJ2-2; 7 nucleotides match TRBD1. Germline V gene sequence: CDR1 SGHRS, CDR2 YFSETQ. The junction had 6 bases not matched to a gene; V was cut back by 0 bases and J by 4 bases. This CDR3 is built from 16 residues. CDR3 sequence reads: CASSLGATGPTGELFF. CDR3 coding DNA: TGCGCCAGCAGCTTGGGAGCGACAGGGCCCACCGGGGAGCTGTTTTTT.

The J gene is TRBJ2-5, the V gene TRBV6-1, with D possibly TRBD2 on 5 matching bases. The CDR3 is 11 amino acids. Germline CDR1 MNHNS, CDR2 SASEGT. V was clipped by 6 bases and J by 5 bases, with 7 bases between them. The CDR3 DNA reads as TGTGCCAGCAGCGAGGGCGAGACCCAGTACTTC. Amino acids: CASSEGETQYF.

This clone is deemed medium-sized (0.01 to 0.1%). The chain uses TRBV5-1 and TRBJ2-5, with 8 bases aligning to TRBD1. The germline gives CDR1 SGHRS, CDR2 YFSETQ. This CDR3 is built from 15 residues. The V and J ends lost 0 bases and 5 bases, in that order; junction bases with no gene match: 6. CDR3 residues: CASSLATGEGETQYF. CDR3 DNA: TGCGCCAGCAGCTTGGCGACAGGGGAAGGCGAGACCCAGTACTTC.

About this clone itself: Likely a read error: the CDR3 ends without its conserved phenylalanine or tryptophan. CDR3 protein: CASTGDGGTGELFI. The CDR3 bases are TGTGCCTCGACCGGGGACGGAGGGACCGGGGAGCTGTTTATT. The J gene is TRBJ2-2, the V gene TRBV30, with D possibly matching TRBD2 (6 bases). V lost 7 bases, J lost 5 bases, and 17 bases lay in between. This CDR3 contains 14 residues. Germline values: CDR1 GTSNPN, CDR2 SVGIG (reference sequence).

The chain combines TRBV6-2 or TRBV6-3 with TRBJ2-7, with no clear D. Trimming left V 3 bases short and J 1 base short, with 10 bases between. Germline-derived CDR1 and CDR2 are MNHEY and SVGEGT. The CDR3 is made up of 14 amino acids. In DNA, the CDR3 is TGTGCCAGCAGTTATGTTACAACTTCCTACGAGCAGTACTTC. Translated, it gives CASSYVTTSYEQYF.

On this clone: Other DNA sequences in the same sample also yield this CDR3. J is TRBJ1-2 and V is TRBV5-1, with D possibly TRBD1 on 6 matching bases. Trimming took off 4 bases at V and 0 bases at J, with 7 bases between the two ends. The CDR3 spans 13 residues. Germline V gene lookup returns CDR1 SGHRS and CDR2 YFSETQ. CDR3 protein: CASSRDTNYGYTF. The CDR3 DNA reads TGCGCCAGCAGCCGGGACACTAACTATGGCTACACCTTC.

In this sample, this clone turned up a few times. J is TRBJ2-1 and V is TRBV27; no clear D gene. From germline, CDR1 is MNHEY and CDR2 SMNVEV (reference sequence). Trimming stripped 2 bases from V and 0 bases from J, with 8 bases between. There are 15 residues in the CDR3. The DNA of the CDR3 is TGTGCCAGCAGTTTAGGGCTGTTCTCCTACAATGAGCAGTTCTTC. Residues: CASSLGLFSYNEQFF.

A few counts support this clone. The V gene is TRBV6-1, the J gene TRBJ2-7; 15 nucleotides match TRBD2. The CDR3 has 17 residues. Germline assignment: CDR1 MNHNS and CDR2 SASEGT. V gave up 10 bases and J gave up 6 bases; unmatched junction bases: 16. The CDR3 is CATASLTVGLAGGEQYF. As DNA, the CDR3 is TGTGCCACAGCTTCCCTTACAGTGGGACTAGCGGGAGGCGAGCAGTACTTC.

Sample share makes this clone medium-sized. The chain couples TRBV7-2 to TRBJ2-3; 8 bases are shared with TRBD2. V was pared by 5 bases and J by 4 bases, with 11 bases of the junction left unmatched. Looked up from germline, CDR1 is SGHTA and CDR2 is FQGNSA. The CDR3 consists of 16 residues. In nucleotides, the CDR3 is TGTGCCAGCAGCCGGGGGAGCGGGAGAGTCCCAGATACGCAGTATTTT. Amino acid sequence: CASSRGSGRVPDTQYF.